This T cell receptor (beta chain) was observed in a study of shared clonotypes between healthy human individuals. Profiled with immunoSEQ multiplex PCR; TCRdb holds only in-frame clones, not every one. Of around 650,000 clones in the sample, roughly 96% are singletons; the top ten hold 0.11%. Germline V gives CDR1 MDHEN, CDR2 SYDVKM. The CDR3 extends over 18 amino acids. The V and J ends lost 1 base and 5 bases respectively, with 22 bases between them. It was CD45RO-negative cells, positively selected for CCR7, that made up naive CD8 cells, with terminally differentiated effector memory CD45RA+ cells excluded.

What was sequenced was naive CD8+ T cells sorted from blood. This rearrangement joins TRBV28 to TRBJ2-3, with D perhaps matching TRBD1 or TRBD2 (5 bases each). This receptor was obtained from a woman aged 25-40 years in good health. The CDR3 coding sequence is TGTGCCAGCAGTTTATTGGGGGTAGCGATCACTCTGGGAGATACGCAGTATTTT. As protein: CASSLLGVAITLGDTQYF.